This T cell receptor (beta chain) appears in the sequencing data of a study of blood T cell repertoires in COVID-19. Study-level background: Researchers got acute and convalescent COVID-19 samples from the United States, Italy and Spain. PBMCs, B-cell-depleted T cells, or T cells were the source of the cDNA or gDNA that made up the material.

This clone was picked up a small number of times. As processed by the authors: Using reference gene primer amplification, nucleated cell counts were estimated. Using immunoSEQ multiplex PCR, the repertoire was profiled, and TCRdb retains in-frame clones only, with some absent. That table gives V, J and clone size, and the DNA gave D and trimming. In the table there are over 200,000 clones, about nine tenths of which are singletons. The V segment lost 5 bases and the J segment 3 bases; nucleotides outside the gene matches: 5. The CDR3 covers 15 residues. CDR1 MDHEN and CDR2 SYDVKM come from the germline V gene.

The sample taken for sequencing was peripheral blood. The receptor was derived from a man aged 25 to 45 with COVID-19, enrolled during active disease. The gene calls are TRBV28 and TRBJ2-1; 9 nucleotides line up with TRBD1. The CDR3, as DNA: TGTGCCAGCAGTCTTACGGACAGGGGCTACAATGAGCAGTTCTTC. Translating gives CASSLTDRGYNEQFF.